The 4 T cell receptor beta chains below were found in one sample sequenced in a study of CD8+CD57+ T cells in acquired aplastic anemia. TCR beta VDJ and CDR3 profiling used genomic DNA as template. One entry per CDR3 protein, called by TCRdb with MiXCR from the reads. The profile shows more than 45,000 distinct CDR3 sequences, 70% to 80% of them singletons. Sequenced material: sorted CD4+, CD8+, or CD8+CD57+ T cells (not recorded which) from PBMCs. Every receptor here comes from a human donor in good health, serving as a control.

The chain couples TRBV29-1 to TRBJ1-1; 8 nucleotides line up with TRBD1. The CDR3 totals 13 residues. Germline-derived CDR1 and CDR2 are SQVTM and ANQGSEA. For the CDR3, the DNA is TGCAGTGACCAGGGGGCTGGGAACACTGAAGCTTTCTTT. Residues: CSDQGAGNTEAFF.

CDR3 DNA sequence: TGTGCCAGTAGTATGTCAACGTCAGGGACCCAGTACTTC. This translates into CASSMSTSGTQYF. The chain employs TRBV19 and TRBJ2-5, with D unresolved. The CDR3 sequence is 13 residues long. Germline V lookup: CDR1 LNHDA, CDR2 SQIVND (reference sequence). Trimming cost V 3 bases and J 7 bases, with 12 bases left between them.

This clonotype was seen ten or more times. The chain combines TRBV11-2 with TRBJ1-2; the D gene is possibly TRBD1 (5 bases). Trimming took off 0 bases at V and 5 bases at J, with 19 bases between the two ends. Per the germline V gene, CDR1 is SGHAT and CDR2 is FQNNGV. The CDR3 has 17 amino acids. CDR3 DNA sequence: TGTGCCAGCAGCTTAGATGGGAGGCAGGGAAATGAGTATGGCTACACCTTC. Protein product: CASSLDGRQGNEYGYTF.

This clonotype was counted ten times or more. The genes are TRBV20-1 and TRBJ2-2; the D gene is possibly TRBD2 (5 bases). CDR1 is DFQATT and CDR2 is SNEGSKA in the germline V gene (reference sequence). V was clipped by 5 bases and J by 3 bases, with 13 bases between them. This CDR3 is 14 amino acids long. The CDR3 nucleotides are TGCAGTGCTCGCGACATACTAGACACCGGGGAGCTGTTTTTT. Translation: CSARDILDTGELFF.